Shown below are 12 T cell receptor beta chains from a single sample sequenced in a study of blood T cell repertoires in COVID-19. Only in-frame clones appear in the TCRdb table, and some are missing; sequencing was by immunoSEQ multiplex PCR. The sample holds about 140,000 clones, around 88% seen once. Sequencing was done on a sample of peripheral blood. Every receptor here comes from a human donor in a cohort sampled during active COVID-19.

This chain joins TRBV5-1 and TRBJ2-1; D might be TRBD1 (5 bases). Trimming took off 0 bases at V and 7 bases at J, with 8 bases between the two ends. The CDR3 covers 13 residues. Germline V CDR1 and CDR2: SGHRS, YFSETQ. CDR3 residues: CASSLDRRNEQFF. CDR3 DNA sequence: TGCGCCAGCAGCTTGGACAGGCGGAATGAGCAGTTCTTC.

The chain combines TRBV7-9 with TRBJ1-4; possibly TRBD1 for D (5 bases). Germline-derived CDR1 and CDR2 are SEHNR and FQNEAQ (reference sequence). The CDR3 runs to 13 residues. Trimming removed 1 base from V and 8 bases from J, with 8 bases in between. For the CDR3, the DNA is TGTGCCAGCAGCTTAGTAGGGGAAGAAAAACTGTTTTTT. Amino acid sequence: CASSLVGEEKLFF.

The chain combines TRBV4-1 with TRBJ2-3; D is possibly TRBD2 (5 bases). The CDR3 runs to 15 residues. From germline, CDR1 is MGHRA and CDR2 YSYEKL. The germline V and J ends were trimmed by 0 bases and 5 bases, with 12 bases remaining between them. The CDR3 loop is CASSQEGQGRDTQYF. The DNA for the CDR3 is TGCGCCAGCAGCCAAGAAGGGCAAGGGAGAGATACGCAGTATTTT.

The sample holds one count of this clone. The chain recombines TRBV5-4 with TRBJ1-6; TRBD1 agrees at 8 bases. V was pared by 4 bases and J by 10 bases, with 10 bases of the junction left unmatched. The CDR3 consists of 15 residues. Germline V lookup: CDR1 SGHNT, CDR2 YYREEE (reference sequence). DNA for the CDR3: TGTGCCAGCAGCCCTGACCAGGGGGCGCACTCACCCCTCCACTTT. Protein product: CASSPDQGAHSPLHF.

The chain is built from TRBV6-1 and TRBJ2-7; D perhaps matches TRBD2 (5 bases). The CDR3 sequence is 15 residues long. Trimming pared 2 bases from V and 0 bases from J, leaving 11 bases between. Germline V gene data show CDR1 as MNHNS and CDR2 as SASEGT. DNA for the CDR3: TGTGCCAGCAGTGAACAGCCGACTAACTCCTACGAGCAGTACTTC. This sequence encodes CASSEQPTNSYEQYF.

The chain combines TRBV6-1 with TRBJ1-5; 7 bases are shared with TRBD1. This CDR3 is 17 amino acids long. Germline CDR1 reads MNHNS; CDR2 reads SASEGT. V trimming: 4 bases; J trimming: 7 bases; junction bases outside the gene matches: 16. This CDR3 is CASSGGPQGPGGQPQHF. The CDR3 region has the DNA TGTGCCAGCAGTGGTGGGCCCCAGGGGCCAGGGGGGCAGCCCCAGCATTTT.

V usage is TRBV24-1 and J usage is TRBJ2-1, with 9 positions matching TRBD2. CDR1 is KGHDR and CDR2 is SFDVKD in the germline V gene. The CDR3 is 16 amino acids. V trimming: 4 bases; J trimming: 0 bases; junction bases outside the gene matches: 3. CDR3 sequence reads: CATSDSSGVSYNEQFF. CDR3 DNA: TGTGCCACCAGTGACTCTAGCGGGGTCTCCTACAATGAGCAGTTCTTC.

The chain carries TRBV6-2 or TRBV6-3 and TRBJ2-5; no clear D gene. This CDR3 is 12 amino acids long. Looked up from germline, CDR1 is MNHEY and CDR2 is SVGEGT. The V end lost 4 bases, the J end lost 5 bases, and 8 bases lay between the germline ends. The CDR3 nucleotides read TGTGCCAGCAGTTTCAGGCCCGAGACCCAGTACTTC. This encodes CASSFRPETQYF.

This clone was picked up a small number of times. The V gene is TRBV4-3, the J gene TRBJ2-1; D gene ambiguous. Germline V gives CDR1 LGHNA, CDR2 YSLEER. CDR3 size: 14 residues. Deletions cut 0 bases from V and 9 bases from J, with 12 bases between. CDR3 bases: TGCGCCAGCAGCCAAGAAATCGGGTCCGGTGAGCAGTTCTTC. Protein sequence: CASSQEIGSGEQFF.

V gene TRBV5-5 combines with J gene TRBJ1-4; possibly TRBD1 for D (6 bases). V was pared by 2 bases and J by 8 bases, with 13 bases between. The V gene's germline CDR1 is SGHKS and CDR2 YYEKEE (reference sequence). The CDR3 contains 14 residues. CDR3 in DNA: TGTGCCAGCAGCTTAGGGGGTGACCCCGAAAAACTGTTTTTT. Translated, it gives CASSLGGDPEKLFF.

This rearrangement joins TRBV12-3 or TRBV12-4 to TRBJ2-5; 7 nucleotides match TRBD2. The CDR3 sequence is 12 residues long. V lost 7 bases to trimming and J lost 4 bases; unmatched junction nucleotides: 3. The CDR3, as DNA: TGTGCCAGCAAGCCGGGGGGAGAGACCCAGTACTTC. Translated: CASKPGGETQYF.

This chain connects TRBV6-2 or TRBV6-3 to TRBJ2-7, with TRBD1 matching over 7 bases. CDR1 and CDR2 (germline): MNHEY, SVGEGT. The CDR3 length is 16 residues. The J segment lost 3 bases and the V segment lost 4 bases, leaving 12 bases of the junction unmatched. CDR3 loop: CASSSAGTALGYEQYF. The CDR3 nucleotides read TGTGCCAGCAGTTCTGCCGGGACAGCTTTGGGCTACGAGCAGTACTTC.